Following are 3 T cell receptor beta chains from one sample sequenced in a study of OX40 agonist ivuxolimab in advanced cancers. Generated by immunoSEQ multiplex PCR, the TCRdb table keeps only in-frame clones and is missing some. The repertoire holds 73,000 or so clones, 82% seen once, with 0.4% to 0.45% in the top ten. The sample was CD4+ or CD8+ T cells sorted from blood, taken in a trial of the OX40 agonist ivuxolimab. The source of these receptors is an adult with an advanced solid tumor such as melanoma, head and neck, liver or kidney cancer.

This clone was seen just once. The chain carries TRBV6-5 and TRBJ1-4; a possible D gene is TRBD1 (5 bases). The CDR3 sequence is 15 residues long. Germline CDR1 and CDR2: MNHEY and SVGAGI. Trimming stripped 5 bases from V and 7 bases from J, with 17 bases between. DNA of the CDR3: TGTGCCAGCAGTCAGGTGGGGGGGGGTGTTGAAAAACTGTTTTTT. Amino acid sequence: CASSQVGGGVEKLFF.

The chain has TRBV6-1 and TRBJ2-2; D not resolved. CDR1 and CDR2 from the germline V gene are MNHNS and SASEGT. This CDR3 is built from 14 residues. Trimming took 5 bases from V and 5 from J, leaving 12 bases between them. This chain's CDR3 is CASSRTLHTGELFF. In DNA, the CDR3 is TGTGCCAGCAGTCGAACCCTTCATACCGGGGAGCTGTTTTTT.

Here the CDR3 reads CASRAPGRGGETQYF. The CDR3 DNA follows: TGTGCCAGCAGAGCTCCGGGCAGAGGGGGAGAGACCCAGTACTTC. V is TRBV7-9 and J is TRBJ2-5; maybe TRBD1 (6 bases). There are 15 residues in the CDR3. V was pared by 6 bases and J by 4 bases, with 18 bases between. Germline assignment: CDR1 SEHNR and CDR2 FQNEAQ (reference sequence).